The rows below give T cell receptor beta chains drawn from one sample of a study of healthy donors' naive CD4 and CD8 T cells. TCRdb itself ran the reads through MiXCR, one entry per CDR3 protein. The sample contains 180,000 or so distinct CDR3 sequences, around 70% of which appear only once. Sequencing used naive CD4+ and CD8+ T cells sorted from blood, pooled from several donors. The receptors come from a pool of human donors in good health; the sample pools cells from several healthy donors. CDR3s leave out the opening cysteine and the closing phenylalanine or tryptophan. A D gene is named only where the DNA matches it firmly.

TRBJ2-7 | TRBV5-6 | - | ASSLDQYEQY
TRBJ2-5 | TRBV29-1 | - | SAIRVGGRAQETQY
TRBJ2-3 | TRBV19 | TRBD1 | ASSPRDSFTDTQY
TRBJ1-2 | TRBV27 | - | ASRMGINYGYT
TRBJ1-5 | TRBV12-3/TRBV12-4 | - | ASSLGGNNKPQH
TRBJ2-2 | TRBV6-5 | - | ASSYWGEGTGELF
TRBJ2-3 | TRBV6-5 | - | ASSREWTDTQY
TRBJ1-2 | TRBV29-1 | - | SVFQDGYT
TRBJ2-2 | TRBV6-2/TRBV6-3 | - | ASSYSGRSNTGELF
TRBJ2-6 | TRBV14 | - | ASSQRHLSGANVLT
TRBJ1-2 | TRBV6-6 | - | ASSYGPGESVYGYT
TRBJ1-2 | TRBV29-1 | - | SVGPVDSVMNGHT
TRBJ2-7 | TRBV6-5 | TRBD1 | ASSATVDLGTGSYEQY
TRBJ2-3 | TRBV2 | - | ASSEALGVTDTQY
TRBJ2-5 | TRBV11-2 | - | ASSLVGVRETQY
TRBJ2-2 | TRBV29-1 | - | SVEEGVNTGELF
TRBJ2-1 | TRBV29-1 | TRBD2 | SVTPLATSASYNEQF
TRBJ2-7 | TRBV29-1 | - | SVEVPRVGSYEQY
TRBJ2-7 | TRBV27 | - | ASSSDLASADYEQY
TRBJ2-2 | TRBV19 | - | ASTRNGELF
TRBJ2-1 | TRBV13 | TRBD2 | ASSHLREDPYNEQF
TRBJ2-1 | TRBV19 | - | ASSITYINEQF
TRBJ2-7 | TRBV4-2 | TRBD1 | ASSQEGQGREQY